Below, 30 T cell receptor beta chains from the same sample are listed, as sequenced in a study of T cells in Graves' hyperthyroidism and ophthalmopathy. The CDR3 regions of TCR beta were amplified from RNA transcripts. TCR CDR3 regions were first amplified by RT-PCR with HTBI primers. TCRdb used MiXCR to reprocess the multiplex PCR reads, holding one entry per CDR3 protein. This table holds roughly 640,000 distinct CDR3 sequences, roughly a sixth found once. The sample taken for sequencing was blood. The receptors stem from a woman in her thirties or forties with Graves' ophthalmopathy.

The CDR3 loop is CSARPSGTGGYGYTF. The DNA for the CDR3 is TGCAGTGCTAGACCCTCCGGGACAGGGGGCTATGGCTACACCTTC. This chain connects TRBV20-1 to TRBJ1-2, with 11 nucleotides matching TRBD1. V was pared by 2 bases and J by 4 bases, with 6 bases of the junction left unmatched. This CDR3 spans 15 amino acids. The germline gives CDR1 DFQATT, CDR2 SNEGSKA (reference sequence).

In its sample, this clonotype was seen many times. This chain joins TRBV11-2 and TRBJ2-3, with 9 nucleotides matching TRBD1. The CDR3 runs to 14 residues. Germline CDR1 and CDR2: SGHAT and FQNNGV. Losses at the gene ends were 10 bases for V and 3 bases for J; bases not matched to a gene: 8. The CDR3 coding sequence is TGTGCCATCTCGACTGGGACAGGGACAGATACGCAGTATTTT. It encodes CAISTGTGTDTQYF.

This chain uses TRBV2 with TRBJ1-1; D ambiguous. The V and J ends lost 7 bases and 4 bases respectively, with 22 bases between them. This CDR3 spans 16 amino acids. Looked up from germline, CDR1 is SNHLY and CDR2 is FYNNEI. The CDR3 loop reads CASKETSGSARTEAFF. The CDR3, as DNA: TGTGCCAGCAAGGAGACTAGCGGGAGCGCCCGCACTGAAGCTTTCTTT.

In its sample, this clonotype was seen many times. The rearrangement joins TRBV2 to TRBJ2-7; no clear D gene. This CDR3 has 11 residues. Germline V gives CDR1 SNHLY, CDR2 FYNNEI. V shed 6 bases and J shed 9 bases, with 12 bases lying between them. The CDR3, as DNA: TGTGCCAGCAGGGCTTTTACGCCGCAGTACTTC. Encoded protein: CASRAFTPQYF. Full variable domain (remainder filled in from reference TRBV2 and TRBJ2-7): EPEVTQTPSHQVTQMGQEVILRCVPISNHLYFYWYRQILGQKVEFLVSFYNNEISEKSEIFDDQFSVERPDGSNFTLKIRSTKLEDSAMYFCASRAFTPQYFGPGTRLTVT.

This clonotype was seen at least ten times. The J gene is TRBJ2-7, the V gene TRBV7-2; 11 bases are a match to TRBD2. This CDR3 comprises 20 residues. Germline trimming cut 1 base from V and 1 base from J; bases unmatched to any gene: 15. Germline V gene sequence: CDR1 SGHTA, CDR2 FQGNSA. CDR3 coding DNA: TGTGCCAGCAGCTTAGAAGGCATTTCGGGACTAGCGGTTCTGTCCTACGAGCAGTACTTC. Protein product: CASSLEGISGLAVLSYEQYF.

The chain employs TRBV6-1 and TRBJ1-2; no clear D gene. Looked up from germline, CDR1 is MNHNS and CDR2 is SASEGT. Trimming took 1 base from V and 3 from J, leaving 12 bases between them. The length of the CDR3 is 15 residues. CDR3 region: CASSEGTTWDYGYTF. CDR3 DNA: TGTGCCAGCAGTGAAGGGACTACTTGGGACTATGGCTACACCTTC.

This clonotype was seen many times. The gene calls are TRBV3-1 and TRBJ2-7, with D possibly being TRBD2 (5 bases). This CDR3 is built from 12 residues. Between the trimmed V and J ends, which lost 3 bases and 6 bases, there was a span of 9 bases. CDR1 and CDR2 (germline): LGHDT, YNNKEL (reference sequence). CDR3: CASSHLASEQYF. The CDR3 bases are TGTGCCAGCAGCCACCTAGCCAGCGAGCAGTACTTC.

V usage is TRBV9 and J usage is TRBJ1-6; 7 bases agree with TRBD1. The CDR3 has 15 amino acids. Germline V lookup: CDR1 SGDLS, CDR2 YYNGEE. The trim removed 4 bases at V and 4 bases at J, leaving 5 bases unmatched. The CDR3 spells CASSPGTAYNSPLHF. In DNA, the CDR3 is TGTGCCAGCAGCCCCGGGACAGCGTATAATTCACCCCTCCACTTT.

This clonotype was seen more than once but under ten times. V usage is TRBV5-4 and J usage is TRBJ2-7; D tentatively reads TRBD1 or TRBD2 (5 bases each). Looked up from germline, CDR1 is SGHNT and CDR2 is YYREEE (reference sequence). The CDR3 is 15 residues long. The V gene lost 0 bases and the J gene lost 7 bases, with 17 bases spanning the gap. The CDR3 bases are TGTGCCAGCAGCTTGGCCGGGGTGGGGCCGGTGGAGCAGTACTTC. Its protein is CASSLAGVGPVEQYF. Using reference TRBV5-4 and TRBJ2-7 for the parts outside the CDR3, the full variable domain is ETGVTQSPTHLIKTRGQQVTLRCSSQSGHNTVSWYQQALGQGPQFIFQYYREEENGRGNFPPRFSGLQFPNYSSELNVNALELDDSALYLCASSLAGVGPVEQYFGPGTRLTVT.

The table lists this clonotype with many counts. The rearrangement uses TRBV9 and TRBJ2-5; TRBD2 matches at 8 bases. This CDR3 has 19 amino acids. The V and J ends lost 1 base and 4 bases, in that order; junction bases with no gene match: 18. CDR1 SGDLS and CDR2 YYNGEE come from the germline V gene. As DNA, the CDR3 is TGTGCCAGCAGCGTATCGGGAAGAAGCAGCCTAGCGGGTGGAGAGACCCAGTACTTC. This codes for CASSVSGRSSLAGGETQYF.

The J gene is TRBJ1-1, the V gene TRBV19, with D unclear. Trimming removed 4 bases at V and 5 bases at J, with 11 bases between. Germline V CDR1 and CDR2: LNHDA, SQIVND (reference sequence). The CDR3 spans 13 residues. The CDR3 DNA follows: TGTGCCAGTAGTAATGTCAGATGGACTGAAGCTTTCTTT. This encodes CASSNVRWTEAFF.

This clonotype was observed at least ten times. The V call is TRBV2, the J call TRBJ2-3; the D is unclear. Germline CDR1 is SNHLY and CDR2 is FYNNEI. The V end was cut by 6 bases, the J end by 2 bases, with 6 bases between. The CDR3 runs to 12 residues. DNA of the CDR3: TGTGCCAGCAGGGCAGACACAGATACGCAGTATTTT. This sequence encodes CASRADTDTQYF.

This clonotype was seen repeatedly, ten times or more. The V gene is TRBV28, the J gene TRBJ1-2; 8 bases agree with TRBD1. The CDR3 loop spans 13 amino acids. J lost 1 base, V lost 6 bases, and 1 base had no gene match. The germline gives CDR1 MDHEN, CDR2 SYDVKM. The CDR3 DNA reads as TGTGCCAGCAGGGACAGGGTTAACTATGGCTACACCTTC. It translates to CASRDRVNYGYTF.

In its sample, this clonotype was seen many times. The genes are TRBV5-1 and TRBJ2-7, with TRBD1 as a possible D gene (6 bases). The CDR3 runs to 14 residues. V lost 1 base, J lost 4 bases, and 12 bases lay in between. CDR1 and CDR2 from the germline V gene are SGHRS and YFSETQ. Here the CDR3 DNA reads TGCGCCAGCAGCTTGTTTACAGGGTTGTACGAGCAGTACTTC. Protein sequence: CASSLFTGLYEQYF.

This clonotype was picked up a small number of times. In DNA, the CDR3 is TGCAGCGCCACCGGGACAGCAATGAACACTGAAGCTTTCTTT. Its protein product is CSATGTAMNTEAFF. The genes are TRBV29-1 and TRBJ1-1; 7 nucleotides agree with TRBD1. The germline CDR1 and CDR2 sequences are SQVTM and ANQGSEA. The CDR3 is made up of 14 amino acids. After removal of 7 bases from V and 0 bases from J, the junction contained 8 bases not matched to a gene.

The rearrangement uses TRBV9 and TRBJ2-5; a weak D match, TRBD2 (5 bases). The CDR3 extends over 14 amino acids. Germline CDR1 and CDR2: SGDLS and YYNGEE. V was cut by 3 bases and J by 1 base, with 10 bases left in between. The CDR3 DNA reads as TGTGCCAGCAGCGGCCGAGGGTCCCAAGAGACCCAGTACTTC. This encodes CASSGRGSQETQYF.

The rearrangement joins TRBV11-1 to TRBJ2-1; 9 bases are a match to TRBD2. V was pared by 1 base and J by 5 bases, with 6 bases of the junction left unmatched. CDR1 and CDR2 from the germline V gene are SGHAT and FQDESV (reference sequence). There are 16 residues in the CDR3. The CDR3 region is CASSLVVAGGDNEQFF. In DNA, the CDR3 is TGTGCCAGCAGCTTAGTCGTCGCGGGAGGGGACAATGAGCAGTTCTTC. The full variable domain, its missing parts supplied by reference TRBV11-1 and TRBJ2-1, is EAEVAQSPRYKITEKSQAVAFWCDPISGHATLYWYRQILGQGPELLVQFQDESVVDDSQLPKDRFSAERLKGVDSTLKIQPAELGDSAMYLCASSLVVAGGDNEQFFGPGTRLTVL.

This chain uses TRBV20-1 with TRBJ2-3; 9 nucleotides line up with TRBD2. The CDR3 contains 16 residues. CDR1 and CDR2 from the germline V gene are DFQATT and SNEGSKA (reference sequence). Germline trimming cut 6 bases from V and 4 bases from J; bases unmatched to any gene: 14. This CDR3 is CSAIVLGGRASDTQYF. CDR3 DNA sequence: TGCAGTGCCATTGTCTTGGGCGGGAGGGCCTCAGATACGCAGTATTTT.

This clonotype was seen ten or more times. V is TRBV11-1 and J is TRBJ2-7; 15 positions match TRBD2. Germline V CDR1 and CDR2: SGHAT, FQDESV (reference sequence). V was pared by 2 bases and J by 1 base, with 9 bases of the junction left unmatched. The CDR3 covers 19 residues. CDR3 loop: CASSLTVPGLAGGSYEQYF. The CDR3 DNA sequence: TGTGCCAGCAGCTTAACCGTTCCGGGACTAGCGGGAGGTTCCTACGAGCAGTACTTC.

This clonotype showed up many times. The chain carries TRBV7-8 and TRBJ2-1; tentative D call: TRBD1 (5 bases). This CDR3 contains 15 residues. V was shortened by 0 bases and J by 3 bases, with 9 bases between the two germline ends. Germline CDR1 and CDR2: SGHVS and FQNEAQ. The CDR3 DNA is TGTGCCAGCAGCTTAGCTGGCAGGGACTACAATGAGCAGTTCTTC. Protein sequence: CASSLAGRDYNEQFF.

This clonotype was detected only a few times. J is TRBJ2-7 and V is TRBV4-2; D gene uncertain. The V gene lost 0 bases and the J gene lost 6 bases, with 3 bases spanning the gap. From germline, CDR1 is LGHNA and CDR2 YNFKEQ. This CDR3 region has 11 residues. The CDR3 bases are TGTGCCAGCAGCCAAGAGGCCGAGCAGTACTTC. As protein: CASSQEAEQYF.

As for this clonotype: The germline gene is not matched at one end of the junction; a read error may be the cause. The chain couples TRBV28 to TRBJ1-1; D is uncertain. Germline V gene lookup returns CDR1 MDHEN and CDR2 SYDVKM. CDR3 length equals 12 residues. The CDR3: CASTSSRTGGSF. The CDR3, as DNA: TGTGCCAGCACCTCCAGTAGAACCGGTGGCTCATTT.

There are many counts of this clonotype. CDR3 coding DNA: TGTGCCAGCAGCCCTTGGGAAGGGGATGGCTACACCTTC. This codes for CASSPWEGDGYTF. The chain combines TRBV3-1 with TRBJ1-2; D might be TRBD1 (5 bases). The CDR3 has 13 residues. The germline V and J ends were trimmed by 4 bases and 6 bases, with 12 bases remaining between them. From germline, CDR1 is LGHDT and CDR2 YNNKEL (reference sequence).

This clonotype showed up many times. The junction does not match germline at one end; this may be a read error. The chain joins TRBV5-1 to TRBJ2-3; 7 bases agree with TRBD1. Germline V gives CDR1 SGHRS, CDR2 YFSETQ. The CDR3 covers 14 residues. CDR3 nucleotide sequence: TGTGCCAGCAGCTCAGGACAGGGCACAGATACGCAGTATTTT. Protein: CASSSGQGTDTQYF. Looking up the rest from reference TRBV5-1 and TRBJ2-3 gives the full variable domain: KAGVTQTPRYLIKTRGQQVTLSCSPISGHRSVSWYQQTPGQGLQFLFEYFSETQRNKGNFPGRFSGRQFSNSRSEMNVSTLELGDSALYLCASSSGQGTDTQYFGPGTRLTVL.

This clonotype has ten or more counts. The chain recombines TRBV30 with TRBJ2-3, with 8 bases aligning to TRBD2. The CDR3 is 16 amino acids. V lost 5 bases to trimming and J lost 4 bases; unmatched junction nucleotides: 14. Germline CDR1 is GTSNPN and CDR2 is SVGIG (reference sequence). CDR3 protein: CAWGPAGVAVSDTQYF. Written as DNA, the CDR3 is TGTGCCTGGGGACCAGCGGGAGTGGCTGTCTCAGATACGCAGTATTTT. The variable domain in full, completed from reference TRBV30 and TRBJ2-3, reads SQTIHQWPATLVQPVGSPLSLECTVEGTSNPNLYWYRQAAGRGLQLLFYSVGIGQISSEVPQNLSASRPQDRQFILSSKKLLLSDSGFYLCAWGPAGVAVSDTQYFGPGTRLTVL.

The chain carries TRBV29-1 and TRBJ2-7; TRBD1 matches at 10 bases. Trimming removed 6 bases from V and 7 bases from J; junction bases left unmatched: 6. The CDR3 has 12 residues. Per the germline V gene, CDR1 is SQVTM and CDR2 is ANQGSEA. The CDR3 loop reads CSVRQGAEEQYF. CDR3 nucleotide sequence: TGCAGCGTAAGACAGGGGGCAGAGGAGCAGTACTTC.

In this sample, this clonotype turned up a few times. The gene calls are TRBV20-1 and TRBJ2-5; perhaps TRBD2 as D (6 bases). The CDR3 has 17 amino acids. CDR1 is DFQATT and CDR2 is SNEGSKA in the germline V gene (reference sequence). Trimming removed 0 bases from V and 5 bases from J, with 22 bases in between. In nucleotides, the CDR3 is TGCAGTGCTAGAGAACGATGGGTAGCGGAGAAGGGGGAGACCCAGTACTTC. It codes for CSARERWVAEKGETQYF.

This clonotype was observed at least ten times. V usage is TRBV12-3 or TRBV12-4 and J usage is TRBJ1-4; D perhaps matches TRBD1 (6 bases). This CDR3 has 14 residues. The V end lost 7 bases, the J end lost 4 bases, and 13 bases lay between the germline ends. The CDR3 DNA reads TGTGCCAGCACCCCCAGGGGCTATAATGAAAAACTGTTTTTT. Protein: CASTPRGYNEKLFF.

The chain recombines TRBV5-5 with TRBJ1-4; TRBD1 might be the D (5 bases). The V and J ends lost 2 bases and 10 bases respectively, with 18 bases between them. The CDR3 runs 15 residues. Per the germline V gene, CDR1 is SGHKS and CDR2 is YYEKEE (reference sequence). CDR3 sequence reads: CASSLDPGLRGKLFF. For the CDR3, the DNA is TGTGCCAGCAGCTTAGATCCCGGATTGAGGGGAAAACTGTTTTTT.

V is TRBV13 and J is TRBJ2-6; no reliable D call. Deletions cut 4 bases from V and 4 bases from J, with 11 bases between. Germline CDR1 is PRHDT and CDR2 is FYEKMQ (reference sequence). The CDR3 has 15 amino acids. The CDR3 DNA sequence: TGTGCCAGCAGCTCCCCCAACTCCGGGGCCAACGTCCTGACTTTC. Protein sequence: CASSSPNSGANVLTF.